The 22 T cell receptor beta chains presented below share a single source sample, sequenced in a study. One entry per CDR3 protein, called by TCRdb with MiXCR from the RT-PCR reads. This sample has more than 600,000 distinct CDR3 sequences, with 13% to 15% found just once. Sequencing was done on a sample of memory CD4+ T cells from blood. Receptors were obtained from a female donor in good health, serving as a healthy control.

This sequence joins TRBV5-4 and TRBJ1-2; D call uncertain. Deletions cut 0 bases from V and 2 bases from J, with 11 bases between. This CDR3 region has 15 residues. Germline assignment: CDR1 SGHNT and CDR2 YYREEE (reference sequence). The CDR3 region is CASSLARSENYGYTF. In DNA, the CDR3 is TGTGCCAGCAGCTTGGCACGATCCGAGAACTATGGCTACACCTTC. The complete variable domain, with remaining parts taken from reference TRBV5-4 and TRBJ1-2, reads ETGVTQSPTHLIKTRGQQVTLRCSSQSGHNTVSWYQQALGQGPQFIFQYYREEENGRGNFPPRFSGLQFPNYSSELNVNALELDDSALYLCASSLARSENYGYTFGSGTRLTVV.

There are many counts of this clonotype. This chain connects TRBV7-2 to TRBJ2-6; TRBD1 aligns across 8 bases. J lost 0 bases, V lost 7 bases, and 11 bases had no gene match. The CDR3 is 18 residues long. Germline lookup yields CDR1 SGHTA and CDR2 FQGNSA. The CDR3 sequence is CASTSVGTGRSGANVLTF. CDR3 coding DNA: TGTGCCAGCACCTCTGTGGGGACAGGCCGCTCTGGGGCCAACGTCCTGACTTTC.

The V gene is TRBV15, the J gene TRBJ2-7, with 11 nucleotides matching TRBD2. Germline CDR1 LNHNV, CDR2 YYDKDF (reference sequence). The V and J ends lost 3 bases and 3 bases, in that order; junction bases with no gene match: 7. This CDR3 contains 16 residues. The CDR3 sequence is CATSRRLAGGNYEQYF. CDR3 nucleotide sequence: TGTGCCACCAGCAGGCGCCTAGCGGGAGGAAACTACGAGCAGTACTTC.

The table lists this clonotype with a few counts. The chain joins TRBV5-1 to TRBJ2-4; 9 positions agree with TRBD1. The CDR3 runs 16 residues. Unmatched junction bases numbered 4, after V lost 0 bases and J lost 3 bases. Germline values: CDR1 SGHRS, CDR2 YFSETQ. The CDR3 DNA reads TGCGCCAGCAGCTTGGTGGACAGGGGAGGCAAAAACATTCAGTACTTC. Its translation is CASSLVDRGGKNIQYF.

This clonotype was counted at least ten times. The chain links TRBV5-1 to TRBJ2-2, with D hard to call. Looked up from germline, CDR1 is SGHRS and CDR2 is YFSETQ. The CDR3 totals 14 residues. Trimming removed 0 bases at V and 0 bases at J, with 3 bases between. CDR3 DNA: TGCGCCAGCAGCTTGGTGCCGAACACCGGGGAGCTGTTTTTT. This translates into CASSLVPNTGELFF.

The sample holds a few counts of this clonotype. The gene calls are TRBV15 and TRBJ2-1; D is possibly TRBD2 (6 bases). V was trimmed by 1 base and J by 2 bases, leaving 12 bases between them. The CDR3 spans 16 residues. CDR1 LNHNV and CDR2 YYDKDF come from the germline V gene (reference sequence). The CDR3 loop reads CATSRGNGGTYNEQFF. The CDR3 DNA reads as TGTGCCACCAGCAGAGGCAATGGCGGGACCTACAATGAGCAGTTCTTC. Full variable domain (outside the CDR3, taken from reference TRBV15 and TRBJ2-1): DAMVIQNPRYQVTQFGKPVTLSCSQTLNHNVMYWYQQKSSQAPKLLFHYYDKDFNNEADTPDNFQSRRPNTSFCFLDIRSPGLGDTAMYLCATSRGNGGTYNEQFFGPGTRLTVL.

This clonotype has ten or more counts. The chain uses TRBV20-1 and TRBJ2-7; TRBD2 might be the D (5 bases). The CDR3 sequence is 13 residues long. The germline V and J ends were trimmed by 5 bases and 3 bases, with 14 bases remaining between them. The germline CDR1 and CDR2 sequences are DFQATT and SNEGSKA (reference sequence). CDR3 in DNA: TGCAGTGCTCGAGGCGGGTCAGGCTACGAGCAGTACTTC. Translated, it gives CSARGGSGYEQYF.

This clonotype appeared many times. The CDR3 region is CSAVHGVNYGYTF. CDR3 nucleotide sequence: TGCAGTGCCGTACATGGTGTCAACTATGGCTACACCTTC. The rearrangement links TRBV20-1 to TRBJ1-2; D call uncertain. The germline gives CDR1 DFQATT, CDR2 SNEGSKA (reference sequence). Trimming took off 6 bases at V and 2 bases at J, with 13 bases between the two ends. CDR3 length: 13 amino acids.

This clonotype was recorded many times. The chain joins TRBV20-1 to TRBJ2-7; maybe TRBD1 (5 bases). V lost 3 bases to trimming and J lost 0 bases, with 9 bases between them. Per the germline V gene, CDR1 is DFQATT and CDR2 is SNEGSKA (reference sequence). The CDR3 contains 13 residues. Here the CDR3 DNA reads TGCAGTGCTAGTTCGACAGTCTCCTACGAGCAGTACTTC. It encodes CSASSTVSYEQYF.

In its sample, this clonotype was seen many times. V and J are TRBV12-3 or TRBV12-4 and TRBJ1-2; D is ambiguous. The CDR3 totals 11 residues. The V end lost 2 bases, the J end lost 4 bases, and 2 bases lay between the germline ends. CDR3 residues: CASSLIYGYTF. The DNA of the CDR3 is TGTGCCAGCAGTTTAATCTATGGCTACACCTTC.

Only a few counts were recorded for this clonotype. This CDR3 reads CASKRTGTTISTDTQYF. CDR3 in DNA: TGCGCCAGCAAACGAACCGGGACTACCATTAGCACAGATACGCAGTATTTT. The chain links TRBV5-1 to TRBJ2-3; 7 positions agree with TRBD2. Germline values: CDR1 SGHRS, CDR2 YFSETQ. The V segment lost 6 bases and the J segment 0 bases; nucleotides outside the gene matches: 13. This CDR3 contains 17 residues.

The table lists this clonotype with a few counts. The V call is TRBV29-1, the J call TRBJ1-6, with a possible D match to TRBD1 (6 bases). CDR1 is SQVTM and CDR2 is ANQGSEA in the germline V gene. Trimming took 6 bases from V and 7 from J, leaving 19 bases between them. The CDR3 runs 15 residues. The CDR3 loop reads CSVAPDRNPNSPLHF. The CDR3 DNA reads TGCAGCGTAGCTCCCGACAGGAACCCAAATTCACCCCTCCACTTT.

This sequence joins TRBV20-1 and TRBJ1-1; the D gene is possibly TRBD1 (5 bases). The CDR3 has 15 residues. V gave up 6 bases and J gave up 2 bases, with 19 bases separating them. Germline CDR1 is DFQATT and CDR2 is SNEGSKA (reference sequence). As DNA, the CDR3 is TGCAGTGCCCCCGACGGAGGGGTAGGTAACACTGAAGCTTTCTTT. It yields the protein CSAPDGGVGNTEAFF.

This chain joins TRBV7-2 and TRBJ2-3; TRBD2 matches at 9 bases. The CDR3 is 16 residues long. CDR1 and CDR2 from the germline V gene are SGHTA and FQGNSA. J lost 2 bases, V lost 2 bases, and 5 bases had no gene match. DNA for the CDR3: TGTGCCAGCAGCTTATATAGCGGGGGTTACACAGATACGCAGTATTTT. Its protein is CASSLYSGGYTDTQYF.

Ten or more counts support this clonotype. J is TRBJ2-4 and V is TRBV5-1, with D unresolved. The CDR3 runs 13 residues. Trimming left V 0 bases short and J 1 base short, with 2 bases between. Germline V gene sequence: CDR1 SGHRS, CDR2 YFSETQ. CDR3 amino acids: CASSLAAKNIQYF. In nucleotides, the CDR3 is TGCGCCAGCAGCTTGGCCGCCAAAAACATTCAGTACTTC.

This clonotype was seen repeatedly, ten times or more. CDR3 bases: TGCGCCAGCAGCCAAGGGGCTGGGGGGGCCTACGAGCAGTACTTC. Its translation: CASSQGAGGAYEQYF. The chain is built from TRBV4-3 and TRBJ2-7, with 7 bases aligning to TRBD2. Germline values: CDR1 LGHNA, CDR2 YSLEER. V shed 1 base, J shed 2 bases, and the junction held 5 bases outside the gene matches. The CDR3 contains 15 residues.

V gene TRBV20-1 combines with J gene TRBJ2-3; no reliable D call. The CDR3 is 11 residues long. V was shortened by 5 bases and J by 1 base, with 4 bases between the two germline ends. Germline V gene lookup returns CDR1 DFQATT and CDR2 SNEGSKA (reference sequence). CDR3 loop: CSAEGTDTQYF. CDR3 nucleotides: TGCAGTGCTGAGGGCACAGATACGCAGTATTTT.

In its sample, this clonotype was seen many times. The chain joins TRBV7-2 to TRBJ2-3; maybe TRBD2 (6 bases). Germline loops: CDR1 SGHTA, CDR2 FQGNSA. The CDR3 runs 15 residues. Trimming left V 2 bases short and J 4 bases short, with 13 bases between. The chain's CDR3 is CASSLLGEASDTQYF. CDR3 sequence (DNA): TGTGCCAGCAGCTTACTGGGGGAGGCATCAGATACGCAGTATTTT.

A few counts support this clonotype. The V gene is TRBV12-3 or TRBV12-4, the J gene TRBJ2-3; perhaps TRBD1 as D (6 bases). The length of the CDR3 is 16 residues. V gave up 4 bases and J gave up 2 bases, with 16 bases separating them. CDR3 sequence reads: CASSWVGAGATDTQYF. The CDR3 region has the DNA TGTGCCAGCAGTTGGGTGGGGGCGGGTGCCACAGATACGCAGTATTTT.

There are a few counts of this clonotype. V and J are TRBV7-2 and TRBJ2-3; D ambiguous. The ends were cut back, 3 bases at V and 6 bases at J, with 13 bases in the middle. The CDR3 is 14 amino acids. Germline lookup yields CDR1 SGHTA and CDR2 FQGNSA. CDR3: CASSFGLLRDTQYF. In nucleotides, the CDR3 is TGTGCCAGCAGCTTCGGGCTCCTGAGGGATACGCAGTATTTT. Using reference TRBV7-2 and TRBJ2-3 for the parts outside the CDR3, the full variable domain is GAGVSQSPSNKVTEKGKDVELRCDPISGHTALYWYRQSLGQGLEFLIYFQGNSAPDKSGLPSDRFSAERTGGSVSTLTIQRTQQEDSAVYLCASSFGLLRDTQYFGPGTRLTVL.

The V and J genes are TRBV2 and TRBJ2-5; D is ambiguous. This CDR3 region has 13 residues. V lost 4 bases and J lost 1, with 7 bases in between. Germline V lookup: CDR1 SNHLY, CDR2 FYNNEI. DNA of the CDR3: TGTGCCAGCAGTGGGCACGGCCAAGAGACCCAGTACTTC. Residues: CASSGHGQETQYF.

The V and J genes are TRBV25-1 and TRBJ1-4; D is ambiguous. Deletions cut 4 bases from V and 0 bases from J, with 9 bases between. CDR1 and CDR2 from the germline V gene are MGHDK and SYGVNS. CDR3 length: 15 amino acids. The CDR3 bases are TGTGCCAGCAGTGTGAAACCCGCAACTAATGAAAAACTGTTTTTT. The encoded protein is CASSVKPATNEKLFF.